These 31 T cell receptor beta chains were all obtained from the same sample, sequenced in a study of T cells expressing NK-cell markers. After re-calling the 5' RACE reads, TCRdb lists one entry per CDR3 protein, DNA absent. Its table lists about 460,000 distinct CDR3 sequences. Sequencing was done on a sample of blood T cells: a sorted CD56 or NKG2C T cell subset, CD4+ or CD8+ T cells, or bulk PBMC T cells (not recorded which). Every receptor here comes from a woman aged 50 to 60 in good health.

The chain uses TRBV24-1 and TRBJ2-5; the D call of TRBD2 rests on TCRdb alone, since no DNA is present to check it. Germline loops: CDR1 KGHDR, CDR2 SFDVKD. The CDR3 length is 15 residues. The CDR3 loop reads CATSDLPGAQETQYF.

The chain employs TRBV3-1 and TRBJ2-1. CDR3 length: 16 amino acids. Germline loops: CDR1 LGHDT, CDR2 YNNKEL (reference sequence). The CDR3 spells CASSQDPGSSSNEQFF.

J is TRBJ1-5 and V is TRBV29-1; TCRdb selects TRBD1, and the lack of DNA leaves this call unchecked. CDR3 length: 13 amino acids. Germline lookup yields CDR1 SQVTM and CDR2 ANQGSEA. This CDR3 reads CSVDGGDGQPQHF.

The chain combines TRBV5-4 with TRBJ2-1. Germline V gives CDR1 SGHNT, CDR2 YYREEE (reference sequence). CDR3 size: 12 residues. CDR3 protein: CASSLAQNEQFF.

The chain is built from TRBV14 and TRBJ2-2. The CDR3 contains 13 residues. Germline CDR1 is SGHDN and CDR2 is FVKESK. CDR3 region: CASSQVLHGELFF.

The chain uses TRBV12-3 or TRBV12-4 and TRBJ2-4; TCRdb indicates TRBD1, and absent DNA this call remains unverified. The CDR3 covers 14 residues. The CDR3 loop reads CASSLDRGENIQYF.

V usage is TRBV14 and J usage is TRBJ1-2. CDR1 is SGHDN, CDR2 FVKESK, per germline. The CDR3 spans 16 residues. CDR3 protein: CASSQEAQGLLGGYTF.

J is TRBJ2-5 and V is TRBV5-1; with no DNA, the TCRdb D assignment of TRBD2 cannot be verified. Germline lookup yields CDR1 SGHRS and CDR2 YFSETQ. This CDR3 is built from 16 residues. The CDR3 loop is CASSLGLAGVQETQYF.

V usage is TRBV20-1 and J usage is TRBJ2-3; TCRdb's assignment of TRBD1 cannot be checked, as there is no DNA. The length of the CDR3 is 13 residues. Germline values: CDR1 DFQATT, CDR2 SNEGSKA (reference sequence). The CDR3 loop is CSARLQGGDTQYF.

The CDR3 loop reads CASSQGVLSETQYF. The J gene is TRBJ2-5, the V gene TRBV4-1. CDR1 MGHRA and CDR2 YSYEKL come from the germline V gene. This CDR3 spans 14 amino acids.

V gene TRBV3-1 combines with J gene TRBJ2-3; the TRBD2 assignment by TCRdb is unverifiable without DNA. Germline CDR1 LGHDT, CDR2 YNNKEL (reference sequence). CDR3 size: 15 residues. CDR3: CASSQVSGRPDTQYF.

This chain links TRBV20-1 with TRBJ2-3; with no DNA, the TCRdb D assignment of TRBD1 cannot be verified. Looked up from germline, CDR1 is DFQATT and CDR2 is SNEGSKA (reference sequence). CDR3 length: 13 amino acids. Here the CDR3 reads CSASDRKGDTQYF.

The chain uses TRBV11-2 and TRBJ1-1; there is no DNA to check the TCRdb D call of TRBD1. The CDR3 spans 13 residues. Germline CDR1 and CDR2: SGHAT and FQNNGV. CDR3 sequence reads: CASSRQVNTEAFF.

The chain is built from TRBV20-1 and TRBJ1-5. Germline V CDR1 and CDR2: DFQATT, SNEGSKA (reference sequence). This CDR3 region has 16 residues. CDR3 protein: CSARDHMGGLNQPQHF.

CDR3 in amino acids: CASSWVHSGQFF. The chain links TRBV12-3 or TRBV12-4 to TRBJ2-1. The CDR3 contains 12 residues.

The CDR3 is CSVGRGRERGYTF. V and J are TRBV29-1 and TRBJ1-2; TCRdb designates TRBD1, a call that cannot be tested without DNA. The CDR3 runs to 13 residues. Germline values: CDR1 SQVTM, CDR2 ANQGSEA.

V gene TRBV29-1 combines with J gene TRBJ2-5. This CDR3 comprises 12 residues. Germline assignment: CDR1 SQVTM and CDR2 ANQGSEA. The CDR3 loop reads CSVGPIQETQYF.

The V gene is TRBV20-1, the J gene TRBJ1-2; the TRBD1 assignment by TCRdb is unverifiable without DNA. Germline CDR1 reads DFQATT; CDR2 reads SNEGSKA (reference sequence). This CDR3 spans 15 amino acids. Here the CDR3 reads CSAGLVSGTTVRYTF.

The chain carries TRBV12-3 or TRBV12-4 and TRBJ1-3. The CDR3 spans 13 residues. CDR3: CASSFSGGDTIYF.

V usage is TRBV4-2 and J usage is TRBJ2-5. Germline CDR1 LGHNA, CDR2 YNFKEQ. The CDR3 consists of 15 residues. This chain's CDR3 is CASSQEPDPQETQYF.

This chain joins TRBV12-3 or TRBV12-4 and TRBJ2-1; the TRBD2 assignment by TCRdb is unverifiable without DNA. The CDR3 loop spans 18 amino acids. The CDR3 region is CASSPKPNRLAGSNEQFF.

The V call is TRBV19, the J call TRBJ2-1; the TRBD2 assignment by TCRdb is unverifiable without DNA. Germline V gives CDR1 LNHDA, CDR2 SQIVND (reference sequence). The CDR3 is made up of 14 amino acids. The chain's CDR3 is CAIGTSGSYNEQFF.

The rearrangement uses TRBV11-2 and TRBJ1-2. CDR1 and CDR2 from the germline V gene are SGHAT and FQNNGV. The CDR3 is 17 residues long. This chain's CDR3 is CASSAYAGRAGQYGYTF.

V gene TRBV5-1 combines with J gene TRBJ2-2; the TRBD2 assignment by TCRdb is unverifiable without DNA. This CDR3 region has 16 residues. Per the germline V gene, CDR1 is SGHRS and CDR2 is YFSETQ. The CDR3 is CASSPYRDGLTGELFF.

The chain employs TRBV7-3 and TRBJ2-2; TCRdb gives TRBD2 as the D gene, but with no DNA this cannot be confirmed. Germline CDR1 is SGHTA and CDR2 is FQGTGA. The CDR3 sequence is 13 residues long. The CDR3: CASSSDAGGELFF. Full variable domain (missing parts from reference TRBV7-3 and TRBJ2-2): GAGVSQTPSNKVTEKGKYVELRCDPISGHTALYWYRQSLGQGPEFLIYFQGTGAADDSGLPNDRFFAVRPEGSVSTLKIQRTERGDSAVYLCASSSDAGGELFFGEGSRLTVL.

This chain connects TRBV29-1 to TRBJ1-2; TCRdb indicates TRBD1, and absent DNA this call remains unverified. The germline V gene encodes CDR1 SQVTM and CDR2 ANQGSEA. This CDR3 has 13 amino acids. CDR3 region: CSVVRDLNYGYTF.

The genes are TRBV5-1 and TRBJ1-1; absent DNA, TCRdb's TRBD1 call cannot be checked. In germline, CDR1 is SGHRS, CDR2 YFSETQ. This CDR3 contains 14 residues. The CDR3 spells CASFQGTANTEAFF.

V and J are TRBV7-7 and TRBJ2-2; there is no DNA to check the TCRdb D call of TRBD1. Germline CDR1 reads SSHAT; CDR2 reads FNYEAQ (reference sequence). The CDR3 sequence is 17 residues long. This CDR3 is CASSLASSGTPNGELFF. Full variable domain (missing parts from reference TRBV7-7 and TRBJ2-2): GAGVSQSPRYKVTKRGQDVTLRCDPISSHATLYWYQQALGQGPEFLTYFNYEAQPDKSGLPSDRFSAERPEGSISTLTIQRTEQRDSAMYRCASSLASSGTPNGELFFGEGSRLTVL.

V is TRBV10-2 and J is TRBJ2-1. This CDR3 contains 13 residues. Germline CDR1 WSHSY, CDR2 SAAADI. The CDR3 sequence: CASSGTPGDEQFF.

The gene calls are TRBV6-5 and TRBJ2-1; TCRdb reports TRBD2, a call that lacks DNA to check it against. The CDR3 runs to 18 residues. From germline, CDR1 is MNHEY and CDR2 SVGAGI. CDR3 region: CASSYRGLAGGRYNEQFF.

The chain employs TRBV6-2 or TRBV6-3 and TRBJ2-3. The CDR3 has 14 amino acids. CDR1 MNHEY and CDR2 SVGEGT come from the germline V gene. CDR3 sequence reads: CASSYGLAPDTQYF.